This TCR beta chain was found in a study of T cells after yellow fever vaccination. CDR3 length equals 14 residues. Germline V gives CDR1 LGHNA, CDR2 YNFKEQ. The V gene lost 0 bases and the J gene lost 5 bases, with 7 bases spanning the gap. A single record per CDR3 protein comes from TCRdb applying MiXCR to the 5' RACE reads. The sample shows 300,000 or so distinct CDR3 sequences, roughly 8.4% of them seen only once. Study results and limitations: Post-booster repertoires again held most primary-vaccination clones (roughly 96% CD4, roughly 88% CD8). A small proportion of clonotypes was detected in both the CD4 and CD8 compartments.

This clonotype was seen only a few times. Its specificity is unknown. The chain carries TRBV4-2 and TRBJ2-2; D possibly corresponds to TRBD1 (5 bases). This TCR was sampled from a man younger than 30 who received the YFV17D yellow fever vaccine. Sequences were derived from PBMCs, sampled roughly 46 days after the first yellow fever vaccination. CDR3 amino acids: CASSQDRQTGELFF. In DNA form, the CDR3 reads TGTGCCAGCAGCCAAGATCGACAGACCGGGGAGCTGTTTTTT.